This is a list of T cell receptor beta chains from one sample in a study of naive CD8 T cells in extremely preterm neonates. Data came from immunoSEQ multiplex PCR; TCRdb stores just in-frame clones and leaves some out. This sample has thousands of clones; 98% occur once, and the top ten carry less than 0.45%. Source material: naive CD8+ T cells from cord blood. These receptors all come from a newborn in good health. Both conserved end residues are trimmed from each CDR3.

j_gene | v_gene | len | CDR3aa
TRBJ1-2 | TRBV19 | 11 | ASSMGADYGYT
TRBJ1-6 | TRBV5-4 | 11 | ASSPPGSSPLH
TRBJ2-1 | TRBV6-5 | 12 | ASSFRGVYDEQF
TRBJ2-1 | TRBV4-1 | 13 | ASSHAGGSYNEQF
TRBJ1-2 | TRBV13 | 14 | ASSHTRQGGVNGYT
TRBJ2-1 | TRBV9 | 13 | ASSAHIGQGNEQF
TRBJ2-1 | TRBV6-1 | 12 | ASSEALAGGEQF
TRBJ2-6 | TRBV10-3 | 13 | AISDPDSFANVLT
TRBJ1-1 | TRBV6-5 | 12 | ASSYGGDRGEAF
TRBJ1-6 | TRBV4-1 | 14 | ASSSDGSSYNSPLH
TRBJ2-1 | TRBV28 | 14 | ASSQLAGGSYNEQF
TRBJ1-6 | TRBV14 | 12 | ASSRGQGYSPLH
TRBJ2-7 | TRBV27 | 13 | ASSTSGTGFDEQY
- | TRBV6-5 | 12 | ASSLRDSSYEQY
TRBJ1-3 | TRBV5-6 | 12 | ASSMGHSGNTIY
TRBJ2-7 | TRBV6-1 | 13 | ASSEAMAAIGEQY
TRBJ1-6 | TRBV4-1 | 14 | ASTLDLSSYNSPLH
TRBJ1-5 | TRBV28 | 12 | ASSFGTGIQPQH
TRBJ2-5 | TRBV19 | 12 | ASSTWTDQETQY
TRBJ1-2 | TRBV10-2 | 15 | ASSMGQLPTANYGYT
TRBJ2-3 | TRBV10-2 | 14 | ACSEAPGQGTDTQY
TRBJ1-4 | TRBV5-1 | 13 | ASSLDRGLNEKLF
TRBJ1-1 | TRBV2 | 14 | ASRVRTGEMNTEAF
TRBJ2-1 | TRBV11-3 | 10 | ASSLNRGEQF
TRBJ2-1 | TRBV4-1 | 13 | ASSQEVSGVNEQF
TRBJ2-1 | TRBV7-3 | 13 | ASSLTGGSYNEQF
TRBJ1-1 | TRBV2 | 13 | ASSVPRQGGTEAF
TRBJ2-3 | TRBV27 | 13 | ASSWTSGSTDTQY
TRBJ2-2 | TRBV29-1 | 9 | SVDSTGELF
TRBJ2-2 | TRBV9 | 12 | ASSVPSGTGELF
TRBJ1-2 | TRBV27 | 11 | ASSLQGGYGYT
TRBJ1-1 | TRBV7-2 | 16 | ASSLGRTGGMMNTEAF
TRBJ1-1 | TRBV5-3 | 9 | AREGVDEAF
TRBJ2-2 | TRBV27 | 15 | ASTSNLAGVVAGELF
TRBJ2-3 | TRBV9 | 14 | ASSNGTSGRADTQY
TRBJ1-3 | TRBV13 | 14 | ASSFDGRGSGNTIY
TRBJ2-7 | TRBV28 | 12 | ASSSRTGGYEQY
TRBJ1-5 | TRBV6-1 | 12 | ASSEWRGNQPQH
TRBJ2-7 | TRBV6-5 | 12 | ASSLAGVGYEQY
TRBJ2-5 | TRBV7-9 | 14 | ASSKDSGGPWETQY
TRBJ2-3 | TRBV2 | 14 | ANSPWGGRSQDTQY